Sequencing of this TCR beta chain was carried out in a study of PD-L1 blockade in urothelial cancer. Looking at the study overall: Median blood clonality was roughly 0.074, with about 81,000 unique TCRs.

The data were produced by immunoSEQ multiplex PCR, yet TCRdb's version contains in-frame clones alone and is incomplete. Here the sample spans tens of thousands of clones, 90% being singletons. This clone is a singleton in its sample. J gave up 4 bases and V 10 bases, and 16 bases lay outside the gene matches. Looked up from germline, CDR1 is SGHRS and CDR2 is YFSETQ. The CDR3 is 17 residues long. This clonotype was obtained from a man between 65 and 79 years old with urothelial cancer. The chain is built from TRBV5-1 and TRBJ2-2; 10 bases are a match to TRBD1. Sample: PBMCs, taken around atezolizumab (anti-PD-L1) treatment. CDR3 sequence: CAARGVGTGVITGELFF. Written as DNA, the CDR3 is TGCGCCGCCCGGGGGGTAGGGACAGGGGTTATCACCGGGGAGCTGTTTTTT.